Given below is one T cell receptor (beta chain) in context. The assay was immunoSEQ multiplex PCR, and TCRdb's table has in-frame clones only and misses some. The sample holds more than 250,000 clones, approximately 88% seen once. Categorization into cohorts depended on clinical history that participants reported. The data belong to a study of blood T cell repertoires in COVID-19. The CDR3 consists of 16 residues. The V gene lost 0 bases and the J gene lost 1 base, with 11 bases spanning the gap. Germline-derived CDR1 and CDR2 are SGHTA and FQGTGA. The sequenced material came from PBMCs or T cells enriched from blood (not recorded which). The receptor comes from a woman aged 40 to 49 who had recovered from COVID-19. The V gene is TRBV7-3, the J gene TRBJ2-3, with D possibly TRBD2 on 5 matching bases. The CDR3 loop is CASSLTYGGGTDTQYF. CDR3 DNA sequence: TGTGCCAGCAGCTTAACGTATGGAGGCGGCACAGATACGCAGTATTTT.